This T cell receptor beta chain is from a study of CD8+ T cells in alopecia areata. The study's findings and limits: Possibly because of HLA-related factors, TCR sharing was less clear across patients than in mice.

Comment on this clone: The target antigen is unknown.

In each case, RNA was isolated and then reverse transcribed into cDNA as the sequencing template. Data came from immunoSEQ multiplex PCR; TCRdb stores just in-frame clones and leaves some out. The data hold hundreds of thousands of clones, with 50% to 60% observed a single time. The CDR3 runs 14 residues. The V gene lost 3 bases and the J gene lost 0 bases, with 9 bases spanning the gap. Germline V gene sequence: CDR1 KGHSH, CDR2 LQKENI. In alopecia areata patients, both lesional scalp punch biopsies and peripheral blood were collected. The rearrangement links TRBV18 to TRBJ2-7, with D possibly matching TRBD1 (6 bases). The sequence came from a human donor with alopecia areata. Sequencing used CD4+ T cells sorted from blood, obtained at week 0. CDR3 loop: CASSPQGSSYEQYF. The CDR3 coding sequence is TGTGCCAGCTCACCTCAGGGGAGCTCCTACGAGCAGTACTTC.